The 27 T cell receptor beta chains below come from one sample, sequenced in a study of beta chain features in type 1 diabetes. Broader study findings: TCRB CDR3 length was moderately but significantly reduced in all four CD4+ subsets of Type 1 diabetes patients.

These receptors' targets are unknown. Since all of the isolated RNA was reverse transcribed, expressed TCRB transcripts were what got sequenced. The method was immunoSEQ multiplex PCR; TCRdb's version includes in-frame clones alone and lacks a portion of them. The repertoire holds fewer than 300,000 clones, roughly 11% seen once, with more than 0.015% in the top ten. The sequencing input was naive CD4+ T cells from blood. The receptor source for this set is a man aged 25-45 years with type 1 diabetes.

This clone has just a few counts. The rearrangement links TRBV28 to TRBJ2-2; a possible D gene is TRBD2 (6 bases). The CDR3 length is 14 residues. V dropped 5 bases and J dropped 6 bases, with 13 bases sitting between them. Germline CDR1 MDHEN, CDR2 SYDVKM. CDR3 nucleotides: TGTGCCAGCAGTATCGGGGGAGAGTCCGGGGAGCTGTTTTTT. It is translated as CASSIGGESGELFF. Based on the CDR3 plus reference TRBV28 and TRBJ2-2, the full variable domain is DVKVTQSSRYLVKRTGEKVFLECVQDMDHENMFWYRQDPGLGLRLIYFSYDVKMKEKGDIPEGYSVSREKKERFSLILESASTNQTSMYLCASSIGGESGELFFGEGSRLTVL.

This clone was picked up a small number of times. CDR3 sequence (DNA): TGTGCCAGCAGCGCAGCGGGGCTCTCCACAGATACGCAGTATTTT. Protein: CASSAAGLSTDTQYF. The gene calls are TRBV9 and TRBJ2-3; 7 nucleotides align to TRBD2. The ends lost 3 bases at V and 2 bases at J; junction bases unmatched: 6. The CDR3 covers 15 residues. Germline CDR1 reads SGDLS; CDR2 reads YYNGEE.

This clone was observed a handful of times. V and J are TRBV5-1 and TRBJ1-1; D gene unclear. Germline V gene sequence: CDR1 SGHRS, CDR2 YFSETQ. With 0 bases removed from V and 1 base from J, the gap between germline ends came to 7 bases. This CDR3 spans 14 amino acids. The CDR3 sequence: CASSLVAQNTEAFF. CDR3 in DNA: TGCGCCAGCAGCTTGGTGGCACAGAACACTGAAGCTTTCTTT.

The chain has TRBV7-9 and TRBJ2-6, with TRBD1 as a possible D gene (5 bases). The CDR3 consists of 19 residues. Germline assignment: CDR1 SEHNR and CDR2 FQNEAQ (reference sequence). V dropped 4 bases and J dropped 0 bases, with 19 bases sitting between them. CDR3 protein: CASSSLQATYSSGANVLTF. CDR3 nucleotide sequence: TGTGCCAGCAGCTCTTTACAGGCCACCTACAGCTCTGGGGCCAACGTCCTGACTTTC.

In its sample, this clone was seen a few times. This sequence joins TRBV30 and TRBJ2-3; 9 bases are shared with TRBD1. This CDR3 comprises 15 residues. Germline V gives CDR1 GTSNPN, CDR2 SVGIG (reference sequence). Trimming removed 2 bases from V and 7 bases from J; junction bases left unmatched: 10. Written as DNA, the CDR3 is TGTGCCTGGAGTAGGGGGGACAGGGCAAGGCATACGCAGTATTTT. Translation gives CAWSRGDRARHTQYF.

V and J are TRBV15 and TRBJ2-3; D gene ambiguous. The length of the CDR3 is 13 residues. The germline gives CDR1 LNHNV, CDR2 YYDKDF (reference sequence). With 1 base removed from V and 4 bases from J, the gap between germline ends came to 6 bases. The CDR3 sequence: CATSRVLADTQYF. DNA of the CDR3: TGTGCCACCAGCAGAGTTCTCGCAGATACGCAGTATTTT.

The rearrangement links TRBV13 to TRBJ2-3; D is perhaps TRBD2 (5 bases). The CDR3 covers 15 residues. CDR1 is PRHDT, CDR2 FYEKMQ, per germline (reference sequence). The V gene lost 5 bases and the J gene lost 1 base, with 13 bases spanning the gap. The CDR3 protein is CASSRWELRTDTQYF. Written as DNA, the CDR3 is TGTGCCAGCAGCCGCTGGGAGCTACGCACAGATACGCAGTATTTT. The complete variable domain, with remaining parts taken from reference TRBV13 and TRBJ2-3, reads AAGVIQSPRHLIKEKRETATLKCYPIPRHDTVYWYQQGPGQDPQFLISFYEKMQSDKGSIPDRFSAQQFSDYHSELNMSSLELGDSALYFCASSRWELRTDTQYFGPGTRLTVL.

The chain carries TRBV5-1 and TRBJ1-6; D gene unclear. The V gene lost 1 base and the J gene lost 13 bases, with 12 bases spanning the gap. This CDR3 region has 13 residues. In germline, CDR1 is SGHRS, CDR2 YFSETQ. The CDR3 reads CASSLKGGLPLHF. DNA for the CDR3: TGCGCCAGCAGCTTGAAGGGAGGACTCCCCCTCCACTTT.

The chain is built from TRBV9 and TRBJ2-5, with D perhaps TRBD1 (6 bases). V dropped 0 bases and J dropped 2 bases, with 17 bases sitting between them. Germline lookup yields CDR1 SGDLS and CDR2 YYNGEE. The CDR3 extends over 17 amino acids. The CDR3 here is CASSVEPFSTGQETQYF. Here the CDR3 DNA reads TGTGCCAGCAGCGTAGAGCCCTTTAGCACAGGGCAAGAGACCCAGTACTTC.

This clone has a handful of counts. The rearrangement joins TRBV19 to TRBJ2-5; TRBD2 agrees at 13 bases. Germline V gives CDR1 LNHDA, CDR2 SQIVND (reference sequence). The CDR3 contains 17 residues. Trimming cost V 5 bases and J 2 bases; bases outside gene matches: 8. The CDR3 sequence: CASSSSGGLAGQETQYF. The CDR3, as DNA: TGTGCCAGTAGTTCGTCCGGGGGACTAGCGGGGCAAGAGACCCAGTACTTC.

This clone came up a few times. J is TRBJ1-6 and V is TRBV4-3; D is uncertain. V was pared by 1 base and J by 6 bases, with 10 bases between. The CDR3 is made up of 15 amino acids. Germline loops: CDR1 LGHNA, CDR2 YSLEER. The CDR3 reads CASSQVLRGNSPLHF. The CDR3 nucleotides are TGCGCCAGCAGCCAAGTCCTCCGAGGTAATTCACCCCTCCACTTT.

The rearrangement links TRBV5-6 to TRBJ1-1, with D uncertain. V lost 0 bases and J 10 bases, leaving 13 bases between the germline ends. The CDR3 has 13 residues. Germline V gene lookup returns CDR1 SGHDT and CDR2 YYEEEE. In DNA, the CDR3 is TGTGCCAGCAGCTTGGACAAGGCTAGTTCAGCTTTCTTT. Amino acids: CASSLDKASSAFF.

This clone was detected a few times. The gene calls are TRBV30 and TRBJ2-3, with 9 positions matching TRBD1. The CDR3 has 14 residues. Germline CDR1 and CDR2: GTSNPN and SVGIG (reference sequence). With V trimmed by 5 bases and J by 4 bases, 7 bases remained unmatched. CDR3 sequence: CAWGTGKVADTQYF. The CDR3 DNA follows: TGTGCCTGGGGGACAGGGAAAGTTGCAGATACGCAGTATTTT.

This clone was counted a few times. The chain is built from TRBV7-6 and TRBJ2-3, with a weak D call TRBD1 (6 bases). In germline, CDR1 is SGHVS, CDR2 FNYEAQ. There are 14 residues in the CDR3. V lost 0 bases, J lost 3 bases, and 7 bases lay in between. CDR3 nucleotide sequence: TGTGCCAGCAGCTTAGCGGGGGCGACAGATACGCAGTATTTT. Its protein product is CASSLAGATDTQYF.

The rearrangement joins TRBV10-3 to TRBJ1-2; possible D gene TRBD1, 6 bases. Trimming took off 7 bases at V and 6 bases at J, with 21 bases between the two ends. In germline, CDR1 is ENHRY, CDR2 SYGVKD. The CDR3 spans 15 residues. The CDR3 region is CAITEPSQGRDGYTF. CDR3 DNA: TGTGCCATCACCGAACCCAGCCAGGGGCGAGATGGCTACACCTTC.

The J gene is TRBJ1-2, the V gene TRBV7-9; TRBD1 matches 10 bases. This CDR3 region has 16 residues. J lost 7 bases, V lost 5 bases, and 13 bases had no gene match. Germline CDR1 is SEHNR and CDR2 is FQNEAQ (reference sequence). CDR3: CASSPGGTGALRGYTF. CDR3 DNA: TGTGCCAGCAGCCCAGGAGGGACAGGGGCCCTTCGTGGCTACACCTTC.

The rearrangement links TRBV6-5 to TRBJ1-2, with 9 bases lining up with TRBD1. The CDR3 covers 14 residues. Germline V gene sequence: CDR1 MNHEY, CDR2 SVGAGI. J lost 7 bases, V lost 4 bases, and 7 bases had no gene match. The CDR3 here is CASSSPGQGSGYTF. The CDR3 nucleotides read TGTGCCAGCAGTTCTCCGGGACAGGGAAGTGGCTACACCTTC.

This rearrangement joins TRBV5-1 to TRBJ2-3; 7 nucleotides match TRBD1. J was trimmed by 9 bases and V by 3 bases; bases with no gene match: 7. The CDR3 extends over 13 amino acids. Germline CDR1 is SGHRS and CDR2 is YFSETQ. This chain's CDR3 is CASSSTGDGTQYF. The DNA of the CDR3 is TGCGCCAGCAGCTCAACAGGGGACGGGACGCAGTATTTT.

The J gene is TRBJ1-1, the V gene TRBV29-1; 7 bases align to TRBD1. There are 15 residues in the CDR3. Germline lookup yields CDR1 SQVTM and CDR2 ANQGSEA. Trimming removed 2 bases from V and 0 bases from J; junction bases left unmatched: 6. As DNA, the CDR3 is TGCAGCGTTGAAAGACAGGGTGGGATGAACACTGAAGCTTTCTTT. Its translation: CSVERQGGMNTEAFF.

This clone was counted only a few times. The V and J genes are TRBV30 and TRBJ2-7; perhaps TRBD1 as D (5 bases). V gave up 2 bases and J gave up 2 bases, with 13 bases separating them. CDR3 length: 14 residues. The germline V gene has CDR1 GTSNPN and CDR2 SVGIG (reference sequence). DNA for the CDR3: TGTGCCTGGAGTAGTCCCGGACACCCCTACGAGCAGTACTTC. Protein: CAWSSPGHPYEQYF.

The chain is built from TRBV5-1 and TRBJ1-1, with D possibly matching TRBD1 (5 bases). From germline, CDR1 is SGHRS and CDR2 YFSETQ. The V end was cut by 0 bases, the J end by 4 bases, with 10 bases between. This CDR3 is built from 14 residues. The CDR3 nucleotides are TGCGCCAGCAGCTTGGCCGGAAGGGGCACTGAAGCTTTCTTT. Translation gives CASSLAGRGTEAFF. The entire variable domain, with the rest obtained from reference TRBV5-1 and TRBJ1-1, is as follows: KAGVTQTPRYLIKTRGQQVTLSCSPISGHRSVSWYQQTPGQGLQFLFEYFSETQRNKGNFPGRFSGRQFSNSRSEMNVSTLELGDSALYLCASSLAGRGTEAFFGQGTRLTVV.

For the CDR3, the DNA is TGTGCCAGCAGCGTTTCGACTAGCGGGGGCGCCAGAGCAGATACGCAGTATTTT. Translated, it gives CASSVSTSGGARADTQYF. V gene TRBV9 combines with J gene TRBJ2-3; 12 bases are a match to TRBD2. V lost 2 bases, J lost 4 bases, and 11 bases stayed unmatched. Germline V gives CDR1 SGDLS, CDR2 YYNGEE. The CDR3 has 18 residues.

The chain uses TRBV5-6 and TRBJ2-7; D is unresolved. V was trimmed by 1 base and J by 6 bases, leaving 8 bases between them. The CDR3 spans 12 residues. Germline V gene sequence: CDR1 SGHDT, CDR2 YYEEEE. CDR3 loop: CASSLFRSEQYF. The CDR3 bases are TGTGCCAGCAGCTTGTTCAGGTCCGAGCAGTACTTC.

In its sample, this clone was seen a few times. The chain uses TRBV28 and TRBJ2-1, with 13 bases that match TRBD2. The length of the CDR3 is 19 residues. V gave up 6 bases and J gave up 0 bases; unmatched junction bases: 11. Germline values: CDR1 MDHEN, CDR2 SYDVKM. CDR3 DNA sequence: TGTGCCAGCAGGGGCGGACTAGCGGGAGTCCCTCCCTCCTACAATGAGCAGTTCTTC. This gives the protein CASRGGLAGVPPSYNEQFF.

V is TRBV2 and J is TRBJ1-6; 9 nucleotides match TRBD1. The V and J ends lost 5 bases and 10 bases, in that order; junction bases with no gene match: 6. The germline CDR1 and CDR2 sequences are SNHLY and FYNNEI. This CDR3 has 14 amino acids. For the CDR3, the DNA is TGTGCCAGCAGTCAACAGGGGGCCCACTCACCCCTCCACTTT. This translates into CASSQQGAHSPLHF.

The chain joins TRBV5-1 to TRBJ2-3; the match to TRBD2 covers 8 bases. The CDR3 totals 16 residues. V shed 2 bases, J shed 1 base, and the junction held 6 bases outside the gene matches. CDR1 and CDR2 from the germline V gene are SGHRS and YFSETQ. CDR3 loop: CASSFGLADGTDTQYF. CDR3 in DNA: TGCGCCAGCAGCTTCGGACTAGCCGACGGCACAGATACGCAGTATTTT.

The chain is built from TRBV28 and TRBJ1-2, with no clear D. The CDR3 has 12 residues. From germline, CDR1 is MDHEN and CDR2 SYDVKM. V lost 6 bases and J lost 2, with 7 bases in between. The CDR3 DNA follows: TGTGCCAGCAGAGACACCAACTATGGCTACACCTTC. Its protein product is CASRDTNYGYTF.